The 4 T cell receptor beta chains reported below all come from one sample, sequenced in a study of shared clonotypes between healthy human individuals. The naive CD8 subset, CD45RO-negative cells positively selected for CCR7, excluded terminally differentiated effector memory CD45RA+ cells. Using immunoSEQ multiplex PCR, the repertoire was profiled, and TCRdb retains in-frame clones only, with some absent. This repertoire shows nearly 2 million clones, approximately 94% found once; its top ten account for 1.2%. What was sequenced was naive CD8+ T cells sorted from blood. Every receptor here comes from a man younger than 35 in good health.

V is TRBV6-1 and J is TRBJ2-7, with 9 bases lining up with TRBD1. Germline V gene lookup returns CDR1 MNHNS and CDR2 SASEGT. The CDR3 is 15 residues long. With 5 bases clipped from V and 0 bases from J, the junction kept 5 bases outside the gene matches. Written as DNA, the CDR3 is TGTGCCAGCAGTCCCAACAGGGGGCTCTCCTACGAGCAGTACTTC. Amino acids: CASSPNRGLSYEQYF.

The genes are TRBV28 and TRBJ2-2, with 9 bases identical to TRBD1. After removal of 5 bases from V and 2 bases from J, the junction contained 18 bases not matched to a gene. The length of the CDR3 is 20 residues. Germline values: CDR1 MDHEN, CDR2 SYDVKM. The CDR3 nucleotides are TGTGCCAGCAGTCTTCGACAGGGGGATCTAGGTCGGGTTAACACCGGGGAGCTGTTTTTT. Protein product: CASSLRQGDLGRVNTGELFF. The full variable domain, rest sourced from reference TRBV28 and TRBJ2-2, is DVKVTQSSRYLVKRTGEKVFLECVQDMDHENMFWYRQDPGLGLRLIYFSYDVKMKEKGDIPEGYSVSREKKERFSLILESASTNQTSMYLCASSLRQGDLGRVNTGELFFGEGSRLTVL.

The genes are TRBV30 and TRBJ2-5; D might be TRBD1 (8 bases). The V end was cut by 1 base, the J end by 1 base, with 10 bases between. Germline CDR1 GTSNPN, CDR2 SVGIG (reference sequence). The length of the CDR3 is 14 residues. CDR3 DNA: TGTGCCTGGAGTGACAGGGGGGGCCAAGAGACCCAGTACTTC. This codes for CAWSDRGGQETQYF.

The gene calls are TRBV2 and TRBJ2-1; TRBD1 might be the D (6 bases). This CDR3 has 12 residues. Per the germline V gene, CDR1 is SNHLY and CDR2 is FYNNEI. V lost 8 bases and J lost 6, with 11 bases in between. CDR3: CASVQGANEQFF. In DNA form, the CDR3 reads TGTGCCAGCGTACAGGGTGCCAATGAGCAGTTCTTC.